A single T cell receptor (beta chain) is shown here with its context. Antigen specificity is unknown. This specimen comes from a study of T cells in localized non-small cell lung cancer. Study-level results: For the top 100 tumor clones, a median about 56 also appeared in adjacent lung. Sequencing was limited to one tumor region, leaving the possibility of heterogeneity open.

Assay: immunoSEQ multiplex PCR; the TCRdb copy retains only in-frame clones and omits some. The table includes tens of thousands of clones, about four fifths detected once. The germline V gene encodes CDR1 SGHNT and CDR2 YYREEE (reference sequence). This CDR3 is 16 amino acids long. J was trimmed by 2 bases and V by 4 bases; bases with no gene match: 5. Sequencing used peripheral blood, obtained before any cancer treatment. This clonotype originated in a female donor older than 55 with stage I lung adenocarcinoma. The chain links TRBV5-4 to TRBJ1-4; 10 bases align to TRBD1. As DNA, the CDR3 is TGTGCCAGCAGCCGGGGACAGGGGACGACTAATGAAAAACTGTTTTTT. Residues: CASSRGQGTTNEKLFF.